The following is a TCR beta chain sequence with its context. Its antigen is still unknown. The sample originates from a study of regulatory T cells in long-lasting Graves disease. This CDR3 has 14 amino acids. Looked up from germline, CDR1 is MDHEN and CDR2 is SYDVKM. V trimming: 3 bases; J trimming: 7 bases; junction bases outside the gene matches: 5. Regarding time point: persistent/refractory GD, antithyroid drugs over 5 years with positive TRAb. PBMC-extracted RNA yielded the TCR library. General study points: Persistent patients shared thousands of public clonotypes among themselves. Newly diagnosed patients shared fewer, at approximately 970.

Arm-PCR with iRepertoire HTBI primers amplified the CDR3 regions for these TCR beta libraries. TCRdb ran MiXCR on the multiplex PCR reads and lists one entry per CDR3 protein. The table records fewer than 450,000 distinct CDR3 sequences, 20% to 30% of them present only once. The rearrangement links TRBV28 to TRBJ1-2; 10 bases are shared with TRBD1. This receptor was identified in a female donor with Graves disease. The sequencing used peripheral blood mononuclear cells (PBMCs), collected when the disease was refractory, from a patient treated with antithyroid drugs. The CDR3 DNA follows: TGTGCCAGCAGTTTGGGGACAGGGGTAGTTGGCTACACCTTC. Protein sequence: CASSLGTGVVGYTF.